These T cell receptor beta chains were read from a single sample in a study of T cells in Graves' hyperthyroidism and ophthalmopathy. One entry per CDR3 protein, called by TCRdb with MiXCR from the multiplex PCR reads. The sample shows hundreds of thousands of distinct CDR3 sequences, more than 30% of them seen only once. The sequenced material came from blood. These receptors all come from a man aged 18 to 35 with Graves' hyperthyroidism. Each CDR3 is given with its conserved first and last residue. Fields, in order: V gene, CDR3 length, J gene, CDR3 protein.

v_gene: TRBV6-5; len: 12; j_gene: TRBJ2-7; CDR3aa: CASSHGRDEQYF
v_gene: TRBV5-6; len: 16; j_gene: TRBJ2-2; CDR3aa: CASSFGRRTNTGELFF
v_gene: TRBV7-9; len: 15; j_gene: TRBJ1-6; CDR3aa: CASSAGQIMGSPLHF
v_gene: TRBV7-2; len: 14; j_gene: TRBJ2-2; CDR3aa: CASSPPRRTGELFF
v_gene: TRBV29-1; len: 17; j_gene: TRBJ2-6; CDR3aa: CSVVGAGGRSGANVLTF
v_gene: TRBV29-1; len: 12; j_gene: TRBJ1-1; CDR3aa: CSVAGENTEAFF
v_gene: TRBV2; len: 15; j_gene: TRBJ1-2; CDR3aa: CASSRQGLTNYGYTF
v_gene: TRBV9; len: 12; j_gene: TRBJ1-2; CDR3aa: CASSVAGGGYTF
v_gene: TRBV19; len: 12; j_gene: TRBJ1-4; CDR3aa: CASRGVAEKLFF
v_gene: TRBV10-3; len: 13; j_gene: TRBJ2-5; CDR3aa: CAIMTGEQETQYF
v_gene: TRBV4-1; len: 16; j_gene: TRBJ1-6; CDR3aa: CASSQEGTGAYSPLHF
v_gene: TRBV24-1; len: 15; j_gene: TRBJ2-5; CDR3aa: CATSDGLAGRETQYF